Sequencing of this TCR beta chain was carried out in a study of T cells in Graves' hyperthyroidism and ophthalmopathy. Per germline, CDR1 MNHNS and CDR2 SASEGT. Trimming shortened V by 7 bases and J by 2 bases, and 15 bases separated the two germline ends. CDR3 length: 14 residues. Amplification of TCR beta CDR3 regions used RNA as the template. HTBI primers were used for first-round RT-PCR of the TCR CDR3. MiXCR was run by TCRdb on the multiplex PCR reads, yielding one entry per CDR3 protein. The table shows 300,000 to 450,000 distinct CDR3 sequences, with about 13% occurring only once. This clonotype was recorded many times. Stability of Graves' hyperthyroidism was defined as absent ophthalmopathy progression within 18 months. Thyroid ultrasound, orbital computed tomography, clinical symptoms, and serum thyroxine and TRAb underpinned diagnoses.

This receptor was identified in a young woman with Graves' hyperthyroidism. Sequenced input: blood. The V and J genes are TRBV6-1 and TRBJ2-7, with D perhaps TRBD2 (6 bases). Written as DNA, the CDR3 is TGTGCCAGCACAGGCAGGGAGGCGCCCTACGAGCAGTACTTC. The encoded protein is CASTGREAPYEQYF.